The 30 T cell receptor beta chains given below trace back to one sample, sequenced in a study of T cells after posttransplantation cyclophosphamide. Profiled with immunoSEQ multiplex PCR; TCRdb holds only in-frame clones, not every one. The data contain 66,000 or so clones, about 93% of them singletons. The sequencing sample was made of PBMCs. The receptors originated from a woman between 25 and 40 years old in good health and a related stem cell transplant donor.

The chain has TRBV2 and TRBJ1-2; 7 bases align to TRBD1. Trimming cost V 10 bases and J 4 bases; bases outside gene matches: 6. This CDR3 has 12 residues. Germline CDR1 SNHLY, CDR2 FYNNEI. CDR3 in DNA: TGTGCCACCGACCCAGGGGGCTATGGCTACACCTTC. Protein: CATDPGGYGYTF.

The chain couples TRBV7-2 to TRBJ2-3, with D tentatively TRBD2 (6 bases). The CDR3 extends over 15 amino acids. Germline V gene sequence: CDR1 SGHTA, CDR2 FQGNSA. Between the trimmed V and J ends, which lost 8 bases and 0 bases, there was a span of 15 bases. This CDR3 is CASRLAGRSTDTQYF. The CDR3 nucleotides read TGTGCCAGCCGCCTTGCGGGGCGTAGCACAGATACGCAGTATTTT.

The J gene is TRBJ1-6, the V gene TRBV6-4, with 9 bases matching TRBD1. The V gene's germline CDR1 is MRHNA and CDR2 SNTAGT. The trim removed 2 bases at V and 10 bases at J, leaving 6 bases unmatched. The CDR3 spans 15 residues. The CDR3 sequence is CASSDEGQGRSPLHF. The DNA of the CDR3 is TGTGCCAGCAGTGACGAGGGACAGGGTCGCTCACCCCTCCACTTT.

This rearrangement joins TRBV6-1 to TRBJ1-1; D remains unclear. This CDR3 comprises 13 residues. V lost 3 bases to trimming and J lost 8 bases, with 13 bases between them. From germline, CDR1 is MNHNS and CDR2 SASEGT. The CDR3, as DNA: TGTGCCAGCAGTGAGGTCGGGTACCTCGAAGCTTTCTTT. Translated: CASSEVGYLEAFF.

The rearrangement links TRBV4-1 to TRBJ2-7; D is ambiguous. Deletions cut 0 bases from V and 0 bases from J, with 9 bases between. Germline CDR1 reads MGHRA; CDR2 reads YSYEKL. The CDR3 length is 15 residues. The CDR3 loop is CASSQDVYRSYEQYF. CDR3 DNA: TGCGCCAGCAGCCAAGACGTCTATCGCTCCTACGAGCAGTACTTC.

The J gene is TRBJ1-5, the V gene TRBV2; D gene ambiguous. The CDR3 is 13 amino acids. Between the trimmed V and J ends, which lost 7 bases and 3 bases, there was a span of 10 bases. Germline V gene sequence: CDR1 SNHLY, CDR2 FYNNEI. CDR3 protein: CASIGQHNQPQHF. Here the CDR3 DNA reads TGTGCCAGCATTGGCCAGCACAATCAGCCCCAGCATTTT.

This chain joins TRBV4-2 and TRBJ1-1; D gene unclear. The CDR3 covers 13 residues. The V and J ends lost 2 bases and 7 bases respectively, with 11 bases between them. Germline CDR1 and CDR2: LGHNA and YNFKEQ. This CDR3 reads CASSQFGKIEAFF. Written as DNA, the CDR3 is TGTGCCAGCAGCCAATTTGGAAAGATTGAAGCTTTCTTT.

The gene calls are TRBV11-2 and TRBJ2-1; TRBD1 might be the D (6 bases). V lost 5 bases to trimming and J lost 0 bases, with 23 bases between them. Germline V gene data show CDR1 as SGHAT and CDR2 as FQNNGV. This CDR3 spans 19 amino acids. The CDR3 nucleotides read TGTGCCAGCAGCGACCGGGACATACGTCGCATCAGCTCCTACAATGAGCAGTTCTTC. This translates into CASSDRDIRRISSYNEQFF.

J is TRBJ2-1 and V is TRBV6-5; D gene uncertain. Trimming shortened V by 0 bases and J by 10 bases, and 10 bases separated the two germline ends. CDR1 is MNHEY and CDR2 is SVGAGI in the germline V gene. CDR3 length: 13 residues. The CDR3 DNA reads TGTGCCAGCAGTTACTCGTACACGGGCGAGCAGTTCTTC. As protein: CASSYSYTGEQFF.

J is TRBJ2-2 and V is TRBV2; unclear D gene. The CDR3 has 13 amino acids. CDR1 SNHLY and CDR2 FYNNEI come from the germline V gene. Trimming left V 1 base short and J 6 bases short, with 6 bases between. The CDR3, as DNA: TGTGCCAGCAGTGAAGTACGGGCCGGGGAGCTGTTTTTT. This gives the protein CASSEVRAGELFF.

This clone appeared a few times. DNA of the CDR3: TGTGCCAGCAGTGTAGGTGGACAGGGGCCAGGAAACACCATATATTTT. This encodes CASSVGGQGPGNTIYF. The gene calls are TRBV28 and TRBJ1-3, with 9 bases fitting TRBD1. Germline CDR1 and CDR2: MDHEN and SYDVKM. The CDR3 spans 16 residues. V shed 5 bases and J 4 bases; nucleotides not matched to a gene: 9.

The chain employs TRBV6-1 and TRBJ1-1; D is perhaps TRBD1 (5 bases). The CDR3 spans 12 residues. Germline CDR1 is MNHNS and CDR2 is SASEGT. V lost 7 bases, J lost 8 bases, and 14 bases lay in between. The CDR3 sequence: CASTVGDQEAFF. CDR3 DNA: TGTGCCAGCACTGTAGGGGATCAGGAAGCTTTCTTT.

The rearrangement joins TRBV9 to TRBJ1-1, with D possibly being TRBD1 (5 bases). The V and J ends lost 2 bases and 4 bases respectively, with 12 bases between them. The germline CDR1 and CDR2 sequences are SGDLS and YYNGEE. CDR3 length: 14 residues. For the CDR3, the DNA is TGTGCCAGCAGCGTCGGGGGGTGGAGCACTGAAGCTTTCTTT. This codes for CASSVGGWSTEAFF.

The V and J genes are TRBV7-3 and TRBJ2-1; 13 bases are shared with TRBD2. Trimming at V came to 4 bases and at J to 9 bases, leaving 6 bases not matched to a gene. Germline CDR1 reads SGHTA; CDR2 reads FQGTGA. There are 15 residues in the CDR3. CDR3 region: CASSSTSGGAGEQFF. The CDR3 nucleotides read TGTGCCAGCAGCTCAACTAGCGGGGGGGCGGGTGAGCAGTTCTTC. The full variable domain, its missing parts supplied by reference TRBV7-3 and TRBJ2-1, is GAGVSQTPSNKVTEKGKYVELRCDPISGHTALYWYRQSLGQGPEFLIYFQGTGAADDSGLPNDRFFAVRPEGSVSTLKIQRTERGDSAVYLCASSSTSGGAGEQFFGPGTRLTVL.

The gene calls are TRBV7-9 and TRBJ1-3, with TRBD1 identical over 8 bases. V lost 4 bases, J lost 2 bases, and 7 bases stayed unmatched. The CDR3 sequence is 16 residues long. CDR1 is SEHNR and CDR2 is FQNEAQ in the germline V gene (reference sequence). CDR3 DNA sequence: TGTGCCAGCAGCTCGACGGACAGGGAGCCTGGAAACACCATATATTTT. Translated: CASSSTDREPGNTIYF.

The chain employs TRBV7-2 and TRBJ1-1, with TRBD1 matching 8 bases. Trimming at V came to 0 bases and at J to 2 bases, leaving 8 bases not matched to a gene. The length of the CDR3 is 17 residues. CDR1 is SGHTA and CDR2 is FQGNSA in the germline V gene. The CDR3 here is CASSLAWLDRANTEAFF. CDR3 DNA sequence: TGTGCCAGCAGCTTAGCTTGGTTGGACAGGGCCAACACTGAAGCTTTCTTT.

The CDR3 DNA follows: TGTGCCAGCATTAAGACAGGGGCGAGCGCTGAAGCTTTCTTT. It encodes CASIKTGASAEAFF. The chain links TRBV2 to TRBJ1-1, with 8 bases that match TRBD1. Losses at the gene ends were 7 bases for V and 6 bases for J; bases not matched to a gene: 10. Germline V gene sequence: CDR1 SNHLY, CDR2 FYNNEI. This CDR3 is built from 14 residues.

This clone was seen just once. The chain recombines TRBV5-1 with TRBJ2-7; D not resolved. Germline CDR1 SGHRS, CDR2 YFSETQ. The CDR3 runs 15 residues. Trimming cost V 4 bases and J 4 bases, with 18 bases left between them. CDR3 coding DNA: TGCGCCAGCAGCACTGGGGTGTCAATCGGGTACGAGCAGTACTTC. Its protein product is CASSTGVSIGYEQYF.

The chain is built from TRBV27 and TRBJ1-4; D gene unclear. The CDR3 runs 13 residues. V dropped 3 bases and J dropped 7 bases, with 9 bases sitting between them. Germline lookup yields CDR1 MNHEY and CDR2 SMNVEV (reference sequence). The chain's CDR3 is CASSLGYGEKLFF. CDR3 bases: TGTGCCAGCAGTTTGGGATATGGTGAAAAACTGTTTTTT.

The chain combines TRBV18 with TRBJ1-5, with 8 positions matching TRBD1. The CDR3 has 13 residues. Germline-derived CDR1 and CDR2 are KGHSH and LQKENI. The V segment lost 9 bases and the J segment 7 bases; nucleotides outside the gene matches: 8. The chain's CDR3 is CASMTGEGQPQHF. The CDR3, as DNA: TGTGCCAGTATGACAGGGGAAGGGCAGCCCCAGCATTTT. The variable domain in full, completed from reference TRBV18 and TRBJ1-5, reads NAGVMQNPRHLVRRRGQEARLRCSPMKGHSHVYWYRQLPEEGLKFMVYLQKENIIDESGMPKERFSAEFPKEGPSILRIQQVVRGDSAAYFCASMTGEGQPQHFGDGTRLSIL.

The rearrangement joins TRBV6-5 to TRBJ1-5, with D unresolved. Germline values: CDR1 MNHEY, CDR2 SVGAGI. The CDR3 consists of 14 residues. Trimming stripped 6 bases from V and 3 bases from J, with 12 bases between. CDR3 sequence (DNA): TGTGCCAGCAGCTCCCCGGGCTTCAATCAGCCCCAGCATTTT. This encodes CASSSPGFNQPQHF.

The rearrangement joins TRBV2 to TRBJ2-1; D remains unclear. CDR3 length: 11 residues. Trimming removed 1 base from V and 9 bases from J, with 4 bases in between. The germline V gene encodes CDR1 SNHLY and CDR2 FYNNEI. The CDR3: CASSEELEQFF. Here the CDR3 DNA reads TGTGCCAGCAGTGAAGAGCTTGAGCAGTTCTTC. Full variable domain (outside the CDR3, taken from reference TRBV2 and TRBJ2-1): EPEVTQTPSHQVTQMGQEVILRCVPISNHLYFYWYRQILGQKVEFLVSFYNNEISEKSEIFDDQFSVERPDGSNFTLKIRSTKLEDSAMYFCASSEELEQFFGPGTRLTVL.

The chain couples TRBV6-6 to TRBJ1-2, with 9 bases fitting TRBD1. The CDR3 has 14 amino acids. V lost 6 bases and J lost 3; bases outside the gene matches: 5. CDR1 is MNHNY, CDR2 SVGAGI, per germline (reference sequence). The CDR3 protein is CASRGQGLDYGYTF. The CDR3 DNA follows: TGTGCCAGCAGGGGACAGGGTCTCGACTATGGCTACACCTTC.

The chain is built from TRBV7-9 and TRBJ1-1; D remains ambiguous. Germline values: CDR1 SEHNR, CDR2 FQNEAQ (reference sequence). V was trimmed by 2 bases and J by 5 bases, leaving 15 bases between them. The CDR3 loop spans 15 amino acids. CDR3 nucleotide sequence: TGTGCCAGCAGCTTAATAGGGCGCGCACGGACTGAAGCTTTCTTT. It specifies CASSLIGRARTEAFF.

The chain uses TRBV19 and TRBJ1-5; 7 bases agree with TRBD1. The germline gives CDR1 LNHDA, CDR2 SQIVND (reference sequence). Losses at the gene ends were 6 bases for V and 3 bases for J; bases not matched to a gene: 5. The CDR3 is 14 amino acids. Here the CDR3 DNA reads TGTGCCAGTAGACAACAGGGGAACAATCAGCCCCAGCATTTT. It codes for CASRQQGNNQPQHF.

The chain joins TRBV28 to TRBJ2-3; 9 bases match TRBD1. Germline CDR1 reads MDHEN; CDR2 reads SYDVKM. The V segment lost 5 bases and the J segment 10 bases; nucleotides outside the gene matches: 7. The CDR3 consists of 13 residues. The CDR3 protein is CASSPQQGASQYF. CDR3 bases: TGTGCCAGCAGTCCGCAACAGGGGGCATCGCAGTATTTT.

The chain combines TRBV7-8 with TRBJ2-7; 13 bases line up with TRBD2. The junction had 2 bases not matched to a gene; V was cut back by 0 bases and J by 3 bases. Germline values: CDR1 SGHVS, CDR2 FQNEAQ. This CDR3 is built from 16 residues. The CDR3 spells CASSLARTSGGYEQYF. The CDR3 DNA follows: TGTGCCAGCAGCTTAGCGCGGACTAGCGGGGGCTACGAGCAGTACTTC.

This chain uses TRBV13 with TRBJ1-3; D is ambiguous. CDR3 length: 14 residues. CDR1 is PRHDT, CDR2 FYEKMQ, per germline (reference sequence). The V end lost 1 base, the J end lost 4 bases, and 8 bases lay between the germline ends. CDR3 in amino acids: CASSLADRGNTIYF. The CDR3 DNA sequence: TGTGCCAGCAGCTTAGCGGATCGCGGAAACACCATATATTTT.

This clone was seen once. This chain joins TRBV5-1 and TRBJ1-1; D remains unclear. CDR1 is SGHRS and CDR2 is YFSETQ in the germline V gene. Trimming stripped 4 bases from V and 6 bases from J, with 16 bases between. This CDR3 comprises 14 residues. Here the CDR3 reads CASSLSGPIPEAFF. DNA of the CDR3: TGCGCCAGCAGCCTATCAGGACCAATCCCTGAAGCTTTCTTT.

The genes are TRBV15 and TRBJ2-7; 8 nucleotides match TRBD1. Looked up from germline, CDR1 is LNHNV and CDR2 is YYDKDF (reference sequence). J gave up 7 bases and V 1 base, and 9 bases lay outside the gene matches. This CDR3 contains 15 residues. CDR3 in amino acids: CATSRVVRGLQEQYF. CDR3 bases: TGTGCCACCAGCAGAGTGGTCAGGGGGCTTCAAGAGCAGTACTTC.